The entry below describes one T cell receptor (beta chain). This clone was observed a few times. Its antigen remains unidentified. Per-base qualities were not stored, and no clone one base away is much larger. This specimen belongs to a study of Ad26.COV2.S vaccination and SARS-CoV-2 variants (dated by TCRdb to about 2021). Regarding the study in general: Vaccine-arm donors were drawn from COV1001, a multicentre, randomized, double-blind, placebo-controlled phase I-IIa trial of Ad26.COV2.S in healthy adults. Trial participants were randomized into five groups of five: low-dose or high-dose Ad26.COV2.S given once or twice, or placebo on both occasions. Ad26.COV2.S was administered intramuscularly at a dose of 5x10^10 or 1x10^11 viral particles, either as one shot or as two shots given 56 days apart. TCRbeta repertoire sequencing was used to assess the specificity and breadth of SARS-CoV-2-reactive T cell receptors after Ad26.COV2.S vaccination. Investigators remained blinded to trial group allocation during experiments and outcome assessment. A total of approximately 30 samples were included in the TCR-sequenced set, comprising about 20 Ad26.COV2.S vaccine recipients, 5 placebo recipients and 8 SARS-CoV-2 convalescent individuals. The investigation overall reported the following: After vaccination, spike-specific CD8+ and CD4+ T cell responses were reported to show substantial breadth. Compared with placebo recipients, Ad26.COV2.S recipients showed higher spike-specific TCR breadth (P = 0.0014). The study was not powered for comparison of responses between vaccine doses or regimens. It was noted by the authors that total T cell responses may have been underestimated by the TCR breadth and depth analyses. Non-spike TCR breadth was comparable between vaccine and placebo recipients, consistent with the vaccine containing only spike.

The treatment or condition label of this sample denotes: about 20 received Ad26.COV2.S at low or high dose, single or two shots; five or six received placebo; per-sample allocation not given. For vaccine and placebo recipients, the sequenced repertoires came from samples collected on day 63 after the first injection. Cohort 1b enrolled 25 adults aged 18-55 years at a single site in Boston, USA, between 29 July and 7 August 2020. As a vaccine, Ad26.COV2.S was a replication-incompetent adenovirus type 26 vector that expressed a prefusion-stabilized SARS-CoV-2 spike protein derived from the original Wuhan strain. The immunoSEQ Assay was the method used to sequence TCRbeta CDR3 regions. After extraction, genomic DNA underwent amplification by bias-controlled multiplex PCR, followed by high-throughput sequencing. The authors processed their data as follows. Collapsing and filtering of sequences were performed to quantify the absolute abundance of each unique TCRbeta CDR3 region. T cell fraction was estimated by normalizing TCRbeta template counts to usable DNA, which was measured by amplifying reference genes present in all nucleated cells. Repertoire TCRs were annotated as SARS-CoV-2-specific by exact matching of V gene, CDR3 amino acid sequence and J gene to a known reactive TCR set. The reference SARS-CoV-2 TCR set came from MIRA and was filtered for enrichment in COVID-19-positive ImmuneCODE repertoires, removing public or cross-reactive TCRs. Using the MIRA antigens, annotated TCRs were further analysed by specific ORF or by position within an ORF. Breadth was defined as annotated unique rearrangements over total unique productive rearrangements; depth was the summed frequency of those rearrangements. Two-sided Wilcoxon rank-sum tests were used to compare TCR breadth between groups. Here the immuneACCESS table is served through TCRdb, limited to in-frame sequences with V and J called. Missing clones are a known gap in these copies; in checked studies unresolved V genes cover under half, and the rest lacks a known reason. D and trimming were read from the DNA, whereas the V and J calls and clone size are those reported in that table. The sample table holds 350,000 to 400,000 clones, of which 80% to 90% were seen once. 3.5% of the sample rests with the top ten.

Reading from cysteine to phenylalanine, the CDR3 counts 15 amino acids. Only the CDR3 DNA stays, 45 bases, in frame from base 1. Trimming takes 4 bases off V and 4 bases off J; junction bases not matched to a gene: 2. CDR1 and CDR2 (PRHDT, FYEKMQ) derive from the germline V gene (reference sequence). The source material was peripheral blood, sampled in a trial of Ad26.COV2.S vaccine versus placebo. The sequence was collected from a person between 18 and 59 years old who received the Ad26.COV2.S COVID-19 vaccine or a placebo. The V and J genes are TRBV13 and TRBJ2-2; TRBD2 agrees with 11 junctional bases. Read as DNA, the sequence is TGTGCCAGCAGCTCGGGACTAGCGGCCACCGGGGAGCTGTTTTTT. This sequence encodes CASSSGLAATGELFF.